These T cell receptor beta chains were read from a single sample in a study of cytomegalovirus exposure and HLA in healthy donors. TCRdb's copy holds only in-frame clones and misses some; the assay was immunoSEQ multiplex PCR. The profile covers some 200,000 clones, with approximately 82% appearing a single time and approximately 0.63% taken by the ten largest. Sequenced material: PBMCs. Receptors originate from a man aged 18 to 29 in good health and CMV-seronegative. The CDR3 runs from the conserved cysteine through the conserved F or W. The D gene is left open where the match is weak. Clone size appears in some rows only: once, few, many, or a class for an expanded clone.

V	J	D	size	CDR3	DNA
TRBV9	TRBJ2-5	TRBD1	-	CASSSGTAGAGTQYF	TGTGCCAGCAGCTCCGGGACAGCCGGAGCAGGGACCCAGTACTTC
TRBV30	TRBJ2-2	-	-	CAGKRGINTGELFF	TGTGCCGGAAAGAGGGGGATTAACACCGGGGAGCTGTTTTTT
TRBV6-5	TRBJ1-1	-	-	CASSTYRGAFTEAFF	TGTGCCAGCAGCACATATCGGGGGGCCTTCACTGAAGCTTTCTTT
TRBV25-1	TRBJ2-7	TRBD1	-	CASSENFAGGMIF	TGTGCCAGCAGTGAAAATTTCGCAGGGGGCATGATCTTC
TRBV19	TRBJ2-1	TRBD2	-	CASSDTSGVTAYNEQFF	TGTGCCAGTTCCGATACTAGCGGGGTTACTGCCTACAATGAGCAGTTCTTC
TRBV6-1	TRBJ1-3	-	-	CASRSTGNTIYF	TGTGCCAGCAGGAGTACTGGAAACACCATATATTTT
TRBV29-1	TRBJ1-1	TRBD1	-	CSVSSRGRTEAFF	TGCAGCGTTTCGAGCAGGGGGCGCACTGAAGCTTTCTTT
TRBV7-9	TRBJ2-5	-	few	CASSLDRGGTPGETQYF	TGTGCCAGCAGCTTAGACAGAGGGGGAACCCCCGGAGAGACCCAGTACTTC
TRBV19	TRBJ2-6	TRBD1	-	CASSMTGSGANVLTF	TGTGCCAGTAGTATGACAGGGAGTGGGGCCAACGTCCTGACTTTC
TRBV18	TRBJ1-1	-	few	CASSLRPGNEAFF	TGTGCCAGCTCACTAAGGCCAGGGAATGAAGCTTTCTTT
TRBV7-9	TRBJ2-1	TRBD2	-	CASSGGLAGEKWEQFF	TGTGCCAGCAGCGGAGGGCTAGCGGGAGAAAAATGGGAGCAGTTCTTC
TRBV28	TRBJ2-7	TRBD2	-	CASSLISSGIFYEQYF	TGTGCCAGCAGTTTAATTTCTAGCGGAATATTCTACGAGCAGTACTTC
TRBV5-1	TRBJ2-7	-	few	CASSLSRLYEQYF	TGCGCCAGCAGCTTGTCGAGGCTCTACGAGCAGTACTTC
TRBV7-6	TRBJ2-5	TRBD2	-	CASSESSGWNQETQYF	TGTGCCAGCAGCGAATCTAGCGGGTGGAACCAAGAGACCCAGTACTTC
TRBV27	TRBJ1-1	-	-	CASTRRGNTEAFF	TGTGCCAGCACCCGACGGGGGAACACTGAAGCTTTCTTT
TRBV5-1	TRBJ2-5	-	-	CASSPTGEEAQYF	TGCGCCAGCAGCCCAACGGGGGAAGAGGCCCAGTACTTC
TRBV7-7	TRBJ2-7	-	once	CASSRRLGYEQYF	TGTGCTAGCAGCCGCCGACTTGGCTACGAGCAGTACTTC
TRBV7-9	TRBJ1-1	-	-	CASSSDSWVRPNTEAFF	TGTGCCAGCAGCTCCGATAGTTGGGTCAGGCCAAACACTGAAGCTTTCTTT
TRBV2	TRBJ1-5	-	-	CASSVGRQAGNQPQHF	TGTGCCAGCAGTGTTGGTAGACAGGCGGGCAATCAGCCCCAGCATTTT
TRBV7-8	TRBJ1-3	TRBD1	-	CASSLEDRAGNTIYF	TGTGCCAGCAGCTTAGAGGACAGGGCTGGAAACACCATATATTTT
TRBV15	TRBJ2-7	TRBD1	few	CATSSFTGGAGYEQYF	TGTGCCACCAGCAGCTTTACAGGGGGTGCAGGCTACGAGCAGTACTTC
TRBV5-6	TRBJ2-2	TRBD1	-	CASSLKDRDGGELFF	TGTGCCAGCAGCTTGAAGGACAGGGACGGCGGGGAGCTGTTTTTT
TRBV5-1	TRBJ2-1	TRBD2	-	CASRNQLAGLYNEQFF	TGCGCCAGCAGGAACCAACTAGCGGGGCTATACAATGAGCAGTTCTTC
TRBV6-5	TRBJ1-2	TRBD1	-	CASRGTGRNYGYTF	TGTGCCAGCAGGGGGACAGGGAGGAACTATGGCTACACCTTC
TRBV15	TRBJ2-3	-	once	CATSREAGSTDTQYF	TGTGCCACCAGCAGAGAGGCGGGAAGCACAGATACGCAGTATTTT
TRBV2	TRBJ2-1	-	-	CASSDGSGSSSGNEQFF	-
TRBV27	TRBJ2-1	-	few	CASSLGRYNEQFF	TGTGCCAGCAGTTTGGGCAGGTACAATGAGCAGTTCTTC
TRBV19	TRBJ2-7	TRBD2	-	CASSVLAGGGEQYF	TGTGCCAGTAGTGTTCTGGCGGGAGGGGGCGAGCAGTACTTC
TRBV5-4	TRBJ1-2	TRBD1	-	CASRNRGPADYGYTF	TGTGCCAGCAGAAACAGGGGCCCGGCGGACTATGGCTACACCTTC
TRBV13	TRBJ2-7	-	-	CASRRAGRSYEQYF	TGTGCCAGCAGGCGAGCGGGTAGGTCCTACGAGCAGTACTTC
TRBV5-5	TRBJ1-2	TRBD1	-	CASSLAVAGQGDLGYGYTF	TGTGCCAGCAGCTTGGCCGTCGCTGGGCAGGGGGATTTAGGGTATGGCTACACCTTC
TRBV29-1	TRBJ2-3	-	-	CSVWRATDTQYF	TGCAGCGTTTGGCGGGCCACAGATACGCAGTATTTT
TRBV4-1	TRBJ2-3	-	-	CASSPVPPGGLGTDTQYF	TGCGCCAGCAGCCCAGTGCCCCCCGGGGGGCTTGGGACAGATACGCAGTATTTT
TRBV28	TRBJ1-4	-	-	CASSPRTAKLSTNEKLFF	TGTGCCAGCAGCCCAAGGACAGCAAAACTCTCAACTAATGAAAAACTGTTTTTT
TRBV19	TRBJ2-3	-	-	CASSIQGSRDTQYF	TGTGCCAGTAGTATCCAGGGGTCCCGAGATACGCAGTATTTT
TRBV2	TRBJ2-7	TRBD2	-	CASKKSGIGAYEQYF	TGTGCCAGCAAAAAAAGCGGGATAGGGGCCTACGAGCAGTACTTC
TRBV11-2	TRBJ2-1	-	-	CASSPSVAESYNEQFF	TGTGCCAGCAGCCCCAGCGTGGCGGAGTCCTACAATGAGCAGTTCTTC